This T cell receptor beta chain was recorded in a study of T cell repertoires in aging, cancer and after chemotherapy (dated by TCRdb to between 2018 and 2021). About the study as a whole: Six donor age groups were covered, ranging from 30 or younger up to 70 or older, and each group contained at least three individuals. Control TCR repertoires from healthy donors were recorded across several months to years, and re-sampling revealed clear clonal overlap. The full dataset contained 9.1 million or so TCR reads. The study profiled peripheral blood TCR beta repertoires from healthy donors and cancer patients to examine immunoaging and T cell reconstitution after chemotherapy. A cohort of 218 cancer patients (around 93 with hematological and approximately 120 with solid cancers) was assembled, and approximately 97 healthy donors were included as a reference group.

Multiplex touch-down PCR with a mixed TRB-A/B primer pool was used to amplify rearranged TRB sequences covering the V, D and J segments. Illumina adapters and sample indices were added to the amplicons in two consecutive PCR reactions performed with Phusion HS II polymerase. The amplicons were purified from gel with the NucleoSpin Gel and PCR Clean-up kit and then assessed with Qubit and an Agilent 2100 Bioanalyzer. The libraries were sequenced on an Illumina MiSeq with 600-cycle, single-indexed, paired-end runs. In the paper's pipeline: Processing of the TRB sequences was carried out with MiXCR versions 2.12 and 3.0.5. A clone was defined as each unique CDR3 nucleotide sequence, and only productive sequences supported by at least two reads were kept. The repertoire metrics were Shannon diversity, evenness, clonality (defined as one minus evenness), and alpha-parameterized diversity profiles covering alpha 0 to 5. The IGoR algorithm was used to calculate generation probabilities for clones in the paired samples taken before and after chemotherapy. TCRdb itself trimmed the public reads at Q25 with fastp, ran MiXCR and retained productive beta chains. Each CDR3 protein appears once, grouped with its most common genes and DNA. V and J calls and clone size were set by TCRdb, not the authors. Across this sample there are about 11,000 distinct CDR3 sequences, with roughly 40% seen only once. The ten largest clones capture around 6.9% of the sample.

A note on this clonotype: It lacks a known antigen. Per-nucleotide qualities are absent, and no much larger clonotype sits a single base away.

The germline V gene provides CDR1 SGHRS and CDR2 YFSETQ. The CDR3 has 14 amino acids, counting the end cysteine and phenylalanine. Left in the record is the CDR3 DNA by itself, 42 bases read in frame from the first base. Relative to germline, V is 4 bases shorter and J is 8 bases shorter, with 13 bases between their ends. Study-wide conclusions, independent of this receptor: According to the authors, the repertoire data do not permit conclusions about immunological memory after chemotherapy. In healthy donors, the decline in TCR diversity with age was mainly explained by loss of richness, whereas in cancer patients loss of evenness was also found to contribute. In both cancer cohorts, median generation probability rose over the chemotherapy interval, which suggests that the repertoire was reconstituted through rebound thymic output. Untreated patients with hematological or solid cancers showed significantly lower blood TCR diversity and higher clonality than age-matched healthy donors.

Instead of sorted cells or RNA, genomic DNA extracted from peripheral blood served as the source for amplifying TCR beta rearrangements. The chain joins TRBV5-1 to TRBJ1-6; the D gene is not confidently resolved. The sample consisted of blood. The sequence was obtained from a human donor in good health. The bases are TGCGCCAGCAGCCGCGGTGAATGGGATTCACCCCTCCACTTT. Its coded protein is CASSRGEWDSPLHF.